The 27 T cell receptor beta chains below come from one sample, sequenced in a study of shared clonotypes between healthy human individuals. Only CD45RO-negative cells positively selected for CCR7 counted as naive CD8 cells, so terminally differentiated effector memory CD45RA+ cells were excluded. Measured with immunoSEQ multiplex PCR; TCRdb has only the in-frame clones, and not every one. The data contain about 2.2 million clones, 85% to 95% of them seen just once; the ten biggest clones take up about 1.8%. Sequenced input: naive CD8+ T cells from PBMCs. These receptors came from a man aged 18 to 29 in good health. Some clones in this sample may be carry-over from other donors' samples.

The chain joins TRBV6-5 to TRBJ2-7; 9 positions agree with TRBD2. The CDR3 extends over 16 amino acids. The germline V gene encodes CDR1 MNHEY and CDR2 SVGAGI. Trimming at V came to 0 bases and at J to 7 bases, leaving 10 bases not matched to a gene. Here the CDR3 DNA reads TGTGCCAGCAGTTACTCTACTTCAGCGGGGGGTGGGGAGCAGTACTTC. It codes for CASSYSTSAGGGEQYF.

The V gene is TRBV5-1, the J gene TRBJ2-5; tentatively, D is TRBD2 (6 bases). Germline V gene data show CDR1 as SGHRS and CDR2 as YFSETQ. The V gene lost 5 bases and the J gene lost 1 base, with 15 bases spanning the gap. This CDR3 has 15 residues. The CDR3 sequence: CASRSRDLAQETQYF. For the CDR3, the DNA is TGCGCCAGCAGGAGCCGGGACTTGGCCCAAGAGACCCAGTACTTC.

The CDR3 DNA sequence: TGTGCCAGCAGTTTATTCGGACGGACCTTCAATCAGCCCCAGCATTTT. Translated, it gives CASSLFGRTFNQPQHF. The chain has TRBV28 and TRBJ1-5; D unresolved. This CDR3 region has 16 residues. The V and J ends lost 1 base and 3 bases respectively, with 13 bases between them. Germline CDR1 reads MDHEN; CDR2 reads SYDVKM.

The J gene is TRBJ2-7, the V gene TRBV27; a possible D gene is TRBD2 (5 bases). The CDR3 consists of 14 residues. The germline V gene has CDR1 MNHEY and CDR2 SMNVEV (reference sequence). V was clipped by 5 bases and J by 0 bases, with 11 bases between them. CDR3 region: CASSAMGSSYEQYF. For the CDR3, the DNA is TGTGCCAGCAGTGCGATGGGGAGCTCCTACGAGCAGTACTTC.

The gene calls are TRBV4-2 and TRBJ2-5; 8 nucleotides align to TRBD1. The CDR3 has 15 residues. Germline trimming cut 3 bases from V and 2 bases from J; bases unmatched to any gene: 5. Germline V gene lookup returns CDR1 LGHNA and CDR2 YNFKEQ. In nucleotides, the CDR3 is TGTGCCAGCAGCCACCGAACAGGGGGGCAAGAGACCCAGTACTTC. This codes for CASSHRTGGQETQYF.

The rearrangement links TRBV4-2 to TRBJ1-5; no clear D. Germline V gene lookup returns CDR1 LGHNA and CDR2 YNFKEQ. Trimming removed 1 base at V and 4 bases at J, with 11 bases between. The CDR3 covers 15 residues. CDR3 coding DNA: TGTGCCAGCAGCCAAGTGGCAGGTCTGAATCAGCCCCAGCATTTT. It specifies CASSQVAGLNQPQHF.

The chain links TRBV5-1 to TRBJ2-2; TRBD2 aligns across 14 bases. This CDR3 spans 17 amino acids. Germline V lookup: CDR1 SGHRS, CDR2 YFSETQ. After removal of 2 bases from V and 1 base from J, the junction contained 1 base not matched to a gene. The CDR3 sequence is CASSLGTSGRNTGELFF. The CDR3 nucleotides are TGCGCCAGCAGCTTAGGGACTAGCGGGAGGAACACCGGGGAGCTGTTTTTT.

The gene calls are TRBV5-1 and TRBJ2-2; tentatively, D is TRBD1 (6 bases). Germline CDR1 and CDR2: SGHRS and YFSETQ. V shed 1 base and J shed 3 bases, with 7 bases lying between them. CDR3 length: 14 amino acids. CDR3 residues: CASSLYRDTGELFF. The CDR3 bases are TGCGCCAGCAGCTTGTACAGGGACACCGGGGAGCTGTTTTTT.

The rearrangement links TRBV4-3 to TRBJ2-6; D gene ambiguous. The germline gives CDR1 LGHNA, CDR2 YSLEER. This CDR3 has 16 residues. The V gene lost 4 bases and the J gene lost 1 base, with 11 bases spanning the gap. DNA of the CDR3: TGCGCCAGCAGCCGCTACTCTGAATCTGGGGCCAACGTCCTGACTTTC. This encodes CASSRYSESGANVLTF.

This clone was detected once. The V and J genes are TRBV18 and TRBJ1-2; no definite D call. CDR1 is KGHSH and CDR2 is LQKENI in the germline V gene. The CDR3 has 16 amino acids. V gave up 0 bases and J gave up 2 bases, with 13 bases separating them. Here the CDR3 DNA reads TGTGCCAGCTCACCACCTAGGCCGGACCCCAACTATGGCTACACCTTC. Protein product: CASSPPRPDPNYGYTF.

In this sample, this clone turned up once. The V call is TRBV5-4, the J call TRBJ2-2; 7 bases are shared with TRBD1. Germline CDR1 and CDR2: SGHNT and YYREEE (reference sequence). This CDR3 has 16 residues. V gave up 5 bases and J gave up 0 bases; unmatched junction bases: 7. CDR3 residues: CASRRRDSANTGELFF. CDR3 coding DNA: TGTGCCAGCAGGCGCCGGGACAGCGCGAACACCGGGGAGCTGTTTTTT.

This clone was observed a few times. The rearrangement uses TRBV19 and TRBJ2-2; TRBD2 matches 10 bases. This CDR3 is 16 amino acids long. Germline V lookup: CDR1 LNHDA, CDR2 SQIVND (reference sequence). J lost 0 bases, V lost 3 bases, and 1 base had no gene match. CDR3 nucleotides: TGTGCCAGTAGTATCCTAGCGGGAGCGAACACCGGGGAGCTGTTTTTT. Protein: CASSILAGANTGELFF.

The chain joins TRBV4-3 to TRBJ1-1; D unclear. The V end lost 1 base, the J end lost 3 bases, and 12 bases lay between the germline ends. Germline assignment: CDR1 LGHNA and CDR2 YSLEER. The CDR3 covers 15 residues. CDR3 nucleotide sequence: TGCGCCAGCAGCCAAGGGAGGGCAGTCGACACTGAAGCTTTCTTT. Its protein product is CASSQGRAVDTEAFF.

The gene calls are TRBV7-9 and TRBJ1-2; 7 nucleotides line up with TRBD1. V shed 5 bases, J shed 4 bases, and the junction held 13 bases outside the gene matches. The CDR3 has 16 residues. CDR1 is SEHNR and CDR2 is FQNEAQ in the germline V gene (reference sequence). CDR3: CASSARGQADIYGYTF. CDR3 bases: TGTGCCAGCAGCGCCAGAGGACAGGCCGATATCTATGGCTACACCTTC.

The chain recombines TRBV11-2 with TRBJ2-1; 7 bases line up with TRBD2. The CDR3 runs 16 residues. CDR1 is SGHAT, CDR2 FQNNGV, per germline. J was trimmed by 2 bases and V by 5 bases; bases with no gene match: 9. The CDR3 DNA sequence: TGTGCCAGCAGCAAAGCGGGGACTCCCCCCTACAATGAGCAGTTCTTC. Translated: CASSKAGTPPYNEQFF.

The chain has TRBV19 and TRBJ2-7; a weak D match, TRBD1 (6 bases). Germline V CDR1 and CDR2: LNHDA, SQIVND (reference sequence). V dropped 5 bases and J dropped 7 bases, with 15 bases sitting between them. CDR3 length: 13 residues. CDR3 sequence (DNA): TGTGCCAGTAGTCCCAAGACAGGTAGGGAGCAGTACTTC. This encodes CASSPKTGREQYF.

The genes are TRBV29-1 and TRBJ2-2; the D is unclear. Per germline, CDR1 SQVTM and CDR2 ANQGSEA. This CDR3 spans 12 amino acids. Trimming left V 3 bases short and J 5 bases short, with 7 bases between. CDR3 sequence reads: CSVDIGTGELFF. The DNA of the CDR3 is TGCAGCGTTGATATTGGTACCGGGGAGCTGTTTTTT.

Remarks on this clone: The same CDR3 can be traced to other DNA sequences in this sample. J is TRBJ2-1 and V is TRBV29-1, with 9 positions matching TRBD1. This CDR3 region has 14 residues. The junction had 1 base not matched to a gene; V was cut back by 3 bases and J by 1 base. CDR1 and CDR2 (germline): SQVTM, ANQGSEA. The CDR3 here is CSVEGQGSYNEQFF. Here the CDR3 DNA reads TGCAGCGTTGAGGGACAGGGATCCTACAATGAGCAGTTCTTC.

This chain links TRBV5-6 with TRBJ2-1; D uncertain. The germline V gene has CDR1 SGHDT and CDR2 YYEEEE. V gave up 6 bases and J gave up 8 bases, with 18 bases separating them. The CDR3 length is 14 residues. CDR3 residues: CASILTPSNHEQFF. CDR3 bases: TGTGCCAGCATCCTCACCCCGAGTAACCATGAGCAGTTCTTC.

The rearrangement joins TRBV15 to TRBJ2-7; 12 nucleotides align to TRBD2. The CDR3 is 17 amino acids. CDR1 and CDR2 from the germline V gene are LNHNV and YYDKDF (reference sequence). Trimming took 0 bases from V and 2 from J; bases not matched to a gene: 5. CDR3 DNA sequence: TGTGCCACCAGCAGAGAACATACTAGCGGGAGGACCTACGAGCAGTACTTC. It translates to CATSREHTSGRTYEQYF.

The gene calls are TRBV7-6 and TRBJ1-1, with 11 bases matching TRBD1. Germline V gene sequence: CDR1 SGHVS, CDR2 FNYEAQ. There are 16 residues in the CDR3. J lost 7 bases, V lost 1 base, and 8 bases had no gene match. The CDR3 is CASSLGVAGQGDEAFF. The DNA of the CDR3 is TGTGCCAGCAGCTTAGGGGTTGCGGGACAGGGGGATGAAGCTTTCTTT.

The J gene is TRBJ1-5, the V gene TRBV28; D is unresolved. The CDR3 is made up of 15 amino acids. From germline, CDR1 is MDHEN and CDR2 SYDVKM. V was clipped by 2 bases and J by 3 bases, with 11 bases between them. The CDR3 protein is CASSLSGGPNQPQHF. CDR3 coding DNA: TGTGCCAGCAGTTTAAGCGGCGGCCCCAATCAGCCCCAGCATTTT.

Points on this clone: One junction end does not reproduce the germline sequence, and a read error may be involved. This chain's CDR3 is CASSSGQGIIYGQYF. The CDR3 DNA follows: TGTGCCAGCAGCTCGGGACAGGGTATCATCTACGGGCAGTACTTC. The chain combines TRBV7-9 with TRBJ2-7, with 9 bases matching TRBD1. There are 15 residues in the CDR3. CDR1 SEHNR and CDR2 FQNEAQ come from the germline V gene (reference sequence). The full variable domain, in which reference TRBV7-9 and TRBJ2-7 provide the parts outside the CDR3, is DTGVSQNPRHKITKRGQNVTFRCDPISEHNRLYWYRQTLGQGPEFLTYFQNEAQLEKSRLLSDRFSAERPKGSFSTLEIQRTEQGDSAMYLCASSSGQGIIYGQYFGPGTRLTVT.

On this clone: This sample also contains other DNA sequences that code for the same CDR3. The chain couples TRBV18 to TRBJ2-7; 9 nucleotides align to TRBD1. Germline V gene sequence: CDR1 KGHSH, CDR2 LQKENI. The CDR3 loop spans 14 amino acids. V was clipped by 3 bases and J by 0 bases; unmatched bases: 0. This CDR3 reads CASSPTGGSYEQYF. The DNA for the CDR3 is TGTGCCAGCTCACCGACAGGGGGCTCCTACGAGCAGTACTTC. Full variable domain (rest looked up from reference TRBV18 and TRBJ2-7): NAGVMQNPRHLVRRRGQEARLRCSPMKGHSHVYWYRQLPEEGLKFMVYLQKENIIDESGMPKERFSAEFPKEGPSILRIQQVVRGDSAAYFCASSPTGGSYEQYFGPGTRLTVT.

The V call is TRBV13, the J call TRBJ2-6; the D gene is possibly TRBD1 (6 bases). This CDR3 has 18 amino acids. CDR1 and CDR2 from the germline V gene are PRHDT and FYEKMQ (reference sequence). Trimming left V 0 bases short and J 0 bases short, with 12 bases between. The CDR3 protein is CASSLGGALDSGANVLTF. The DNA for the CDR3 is TGTGCCAGCAGCTTAGGGGGGGCCCTGGACTCTGGGGCCAACGTCCTGACTTTC.

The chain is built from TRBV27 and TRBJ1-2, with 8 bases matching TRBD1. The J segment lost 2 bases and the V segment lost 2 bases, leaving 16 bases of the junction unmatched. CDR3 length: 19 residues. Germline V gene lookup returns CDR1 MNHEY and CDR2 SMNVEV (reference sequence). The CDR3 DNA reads TGTGCCAGCAGTTTAACTGTCAGAGGACAGGGCGCATTGAACTATGGCTACACCTTC. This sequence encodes CASSLTVRGQGALNYGYTF.

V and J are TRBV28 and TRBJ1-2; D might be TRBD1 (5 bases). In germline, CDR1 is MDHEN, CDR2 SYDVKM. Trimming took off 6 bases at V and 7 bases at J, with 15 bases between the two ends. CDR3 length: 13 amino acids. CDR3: CASRYGGEGGYTF. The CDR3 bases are TGTGCCAGCAGATACGGGGGAGAGGGTGGCTACACCTTC.